The rows below give T cell receptor beta chains drawn from one sample of a study of glioma-infiltrating T cells after dendritic cell vaccination. Data came from immunoSEQ multiplex PCR; TCRdb stores just in-frame clones and leaves some out. This table holds roughly 56,000 clones, about 83% found once. The specimen comprised blood, sampled after dendritic cell vaccination. Receptors originate from a human donor with glioblastoma. Each CDR3 is given with its conserved first and last residue. D genes are given only for firm matches. The size entry is marked missing in some rows and otherwise reads once, few, many or a size class.

V gene	J gene	clone size	D gene	CDR3 DNA	CDR3 protein
TRBV9	TRBJ1-1	.	.	TGTGCCAGCAGCGTAGGTCCGGGAGTGAACACTGAAGCTTTCTTT	CASSVGPGVNTEAFF
TRBV27	TRBJ1-3	.	TRBD1	TGTGCCAGCAGTTTTTCGTCAGGGGGATACACCATATATTTT	CASSFSSGGYTIYF
TRBV10-3	TRBJ1-3	few	TRBD1	TGTGCCATCAGCGCCGGGACAGCGGGAAACACCATATATTTT	CAISAGTAGNTIYF
TRBV11-3	TRBJ2-3	.	.	TGTGCCAGCAGCTTAGATTCCGGGACAGATACGCAGTATTTT	CASSLDSGTDTQYF
TRBV30	TRBJ1-4	.	.	TGTGCCAGCGGGAAGGGGGGCAATGAAAAACTGTTTTTT	CASGKGGNEKLFF
TRBV7-2	TRBJ1-4	few	.	TGTGCCAGCAGCCCATCGGTATCAACTAATGAAAAACTGTTTTTT	CASSPSVSTNEKLFF
TRBV29-1	TRBJ2-2	.	TRBD1	TGCAGCGTTCAGGGACAGAAGCTCACCGGGGAGCTGTTTTTT	CSVQGQKLTGELFF
TRBV5-6	TRBJ1-4	once	TRBD1	TGTGCCAGCACCATTGGACCGACAGGGGGTAATGAAAAACTGTTTTTT	CASTIGPTGGNEKLFF
TRBV29-1	TRBJ2-2	.	TRBD1	TGCAGCACTGGACAGGGCGGGGAGCTGTTTTTT	CSTGQGGELFF
TRBV30	TRBJ2-7	once	TRBD2	TGTGCCTGGAGCACTAGCGGACGGCACTACGAGCAGTACTTC	CAWSTSGRHYEQYF
TRBV18	TRBJ2-7	once	.	TGTGCCAGCTCTCCCTCGCGGTCCCACGAGCAGTACTTC	CASSPSRSHEQYF
TRBV30	TRBJ1-4	.	.	TGTGCCTGGAGTGTTGGCTGGAATGAAAAACTGTTTTTT	CAWSVGWNEKLFF
TRBV4-2	TRBJ1-3	.	TRBD1	TGTGCCAGCAGCCAGTACGGGACAGGGGTGGCTGGAAACACCATATATTTT	CASSQYGTGVAGNTIYF
TRBV19	TRBJ1-2	.	.	TGTGCCAGTACCCGGGGGGGTCCTTATGGCTACACCTTC	CASTRGGPYGYTF
TRBV9	TRBJ2-1	.	TRBD1	TGTGCCAGCAGCGTAGAGGGGACAGGATACAATGAGCAGTTCTTC	CASSVEGTGYNEQFF
TRBV2	TRBJ2-7	.	.	TGTGCCAGCACCGCGCGGGGGCGCAGGTACTTC	CASTARGRRYF
TRBV15	TRBJ2-3	.	TRBD2	TGTGCCACCAGCAGAGCCCTATCTGTTAGCGGGGGGGCATTGTCGGATACGCAGTATTTT	CATSRALSVSGGALSDTQYF
TRBV7-3	TRBJ1-1	.	TRBD1	TGTGCCAGCAGCTTTGGACAGGGTACGGGTGAAGCTTTCTTT	CASSFGQGTGEAFF
TRBV5-1	TRBJ2-7	.	TRBD2	TGCGCCAGCAGCTCCCTTGGGGAGGGCGAGCAGTACTTC	CASSSLGEGEQYF
TRBV7-3	TRBJ1-1	.	.	TGTGCCAGCAGCTTACGCAGGGGCGACACTGAAGCTTTCTTT	CASSLRRGDTEAFF
TRBV30	TRBJ2-7	.	.	TGTGCCTGGACCCCGACCCACAGGGTTAGCGACTACGAGCAGTACTTC	CAWTPTHRVSDYEQYF
TRBV27	TRBJ1-2	.	TRBD1	TGTGCCAGCAGTTTCGTTGACAGGGTCGATGGCTACACCTTC	CASSFVDRVDGYTF
TRBV11-3	TRBJ2-1	once	.	TGTGCCAGCAGCTTCGGCTCAGGGGAGCAGTTCTTC	CASSFGSGEQFF
TRBV28	TRBJ2-3	.	TRBD2	TGTGCCAGCAGTCGACTTCCCTGGACTAGCGGGTTCACAGATACGCAGTATTTT	CASSRLPWTSGFTDTQYF
TRBV28	TRBJ1-4	once	.	TGTGCCAGCAGTTTATCGACAGGAGTTAATGAAAAACTGTTTTTT	CASSLSTGVNEKLFF
TRBV5-1	TRBJ1-1	.	TRBD1	TGCGCCAGCAGCAGCCCCAGGGGGCGGGACACTGAAGCTTTCTTT	CASSSPRGRDTEAFF
TRBV19	TRBJ2-6	.	TRBD2	TGTGCCAGTGGGGAGGGGCCTGGGGCCAACGTCCTGACTTTC	CASGEGPGANVLTF
TRBV4-3	TRBJ2-1	once	.	TGCGCCAGCAGCCAAGGACTTAGCTCCTACAATGAGCAGTTCTTC	CASSQGLSSYNEQFF
TRBV28	TRBJ1-5	once	.	TGTGCCAGCAGGCACAGGGTTAGCAATCAGCCCCAGCATTTT	CASRHRVSNQPQHF
TRBV2	TRBJ2-7	.	.	TGTGCCAGCAGGGACAGCTCCTACGAGCAGTACTTC	CASRDSSYEQYF
TRBV19	TRBJ2-1	.	TRBD2	TGTGCCAGTAGCCCTCTAGCGGGGGGGCTGGGTGAGCAGTTCTTC	CASSPLAGGLGEQFF
TRBV5-1	TRBJ1-2	.	.	TGCGCCAGCAGCTTGGGGCAGAGGGATGGCTACACCTTC	CASSLGQRDGYTF
TRBV4-2	TRBJ2-7	.	TRBD2	TGTGCCAGCAGCTTGGGAACTAGCGGGGGGCCCTCCTACGAGCAGTACTTC	CASSLGTSGGPSYEQYF
TRBV7-6	TRBJ2-1	.	TRBD1	TGTGCCAGCAGCGAAAACAGGGGGAGCGCTGAGCAGTTCTTC	CASSENRGSAEQFF
TRBV6-5	TRBJ1-3	once	.	TGTGCCAGCAGTACCGGACTGGCCTCTGGAAACACCATATATTTT	CASSTGLASGNTIYF
TRBV29-1	TRBJ2-1	.	.	TGCAGCGTTGAAGGTGGGGAGAACAATGAGCAGTTCTTC	CSVEGGENNEQFF
TRBV5-1	TRBJ2-2	.	TRBD2	TGCGCCAGCAGCTTGGGAGTCGCGGGGGGGCAATACACCGGGGAGCTGTTTTTT	CASSLGVAGGQYTGELFF
TRBV6-6	TRBJ1-6	once	TRBD1	TGTGCCAGCAGTCGGACAGGGGGGGACTCACCCCTCCACTTT	CASSRTGGDSPLHF
TRBV11-3	TRBJ2-7	.	TRBD1	TGTGCCAGCAGCTCGCCCTCCGGGACAGGGAACTTCGAGCAGTACTTC	CASSSPSGTGNFEQYF
TRBV30	TRBJ2-1	.	.	TGTGCCTGGAGTAATGGGGTAACTAGTCTGGATGAGCAGTTCTTC	CAWSNGVTSLDEQFF
TRBV6-5	TRBJ1-2	.	TRBD1	TGTGCCAGCAGCCGATCGGACAGGGGGCGTTTTGGCTACACCTTC	CASSRSDRGRFGYTF